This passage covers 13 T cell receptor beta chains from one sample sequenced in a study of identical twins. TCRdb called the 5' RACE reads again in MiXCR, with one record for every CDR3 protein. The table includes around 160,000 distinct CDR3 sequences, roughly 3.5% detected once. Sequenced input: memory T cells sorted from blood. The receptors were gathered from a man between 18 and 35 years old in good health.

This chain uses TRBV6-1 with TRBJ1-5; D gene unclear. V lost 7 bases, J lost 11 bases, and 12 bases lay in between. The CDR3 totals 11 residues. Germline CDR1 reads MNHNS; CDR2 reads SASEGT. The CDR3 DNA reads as TGTGCCAGCACCCTAGGGTTAGCCCAGCATTTT. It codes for CASTLGLAQHF.

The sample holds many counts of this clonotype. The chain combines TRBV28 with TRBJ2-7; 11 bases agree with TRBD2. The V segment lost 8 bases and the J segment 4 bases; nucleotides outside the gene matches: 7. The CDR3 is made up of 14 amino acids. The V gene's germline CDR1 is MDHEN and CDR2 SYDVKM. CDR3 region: CASQTSGSSYEQYV. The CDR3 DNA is TGTGCCAGCCAAACTAGCGGGAGCTCATACGAGCAGTACGTC.

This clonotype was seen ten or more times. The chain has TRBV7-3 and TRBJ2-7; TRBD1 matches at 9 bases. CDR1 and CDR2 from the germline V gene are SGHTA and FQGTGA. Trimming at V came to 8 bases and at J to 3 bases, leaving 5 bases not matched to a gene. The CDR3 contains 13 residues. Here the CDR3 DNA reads TGTGCCAGCGGCCCGGGACAGGGCTACGAGCAGTACTTC. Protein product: CASGPGQGYEQYF.

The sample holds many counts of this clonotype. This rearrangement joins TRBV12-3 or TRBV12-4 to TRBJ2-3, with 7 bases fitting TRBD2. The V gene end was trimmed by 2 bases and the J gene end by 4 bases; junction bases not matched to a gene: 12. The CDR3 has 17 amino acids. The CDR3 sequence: CASSLSMGGRRADTQYF. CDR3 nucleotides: TGTGCCAGCAGTTTATCTATGGGCGGGAGAAGGGCAGATACGCAGTATTTT.

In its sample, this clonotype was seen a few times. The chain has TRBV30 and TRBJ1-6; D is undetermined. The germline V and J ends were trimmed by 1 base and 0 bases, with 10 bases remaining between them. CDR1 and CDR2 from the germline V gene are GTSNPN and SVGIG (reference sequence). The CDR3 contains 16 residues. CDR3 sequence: CAWSDRRSSYNSPLHF. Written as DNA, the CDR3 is TGTGCCTGGAGTGATCGCAGGAGCTCCTATAATTCACCCCTCCACTTT. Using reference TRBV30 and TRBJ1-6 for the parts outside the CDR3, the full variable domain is SQTIHQWPATLVQPVGSPLSLECTVEGTSNPNLYWYRQAAGRGLQLLFYSVGIGQISSEVPQNLSASRPQDRQFILSSKKLLLSDSGFYLCAWSDRRSSYNSPLHFGNGTRLTVT.

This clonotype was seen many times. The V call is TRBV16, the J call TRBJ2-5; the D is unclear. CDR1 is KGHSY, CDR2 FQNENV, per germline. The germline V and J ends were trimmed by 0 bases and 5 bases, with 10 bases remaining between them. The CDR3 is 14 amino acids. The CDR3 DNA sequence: TGTGCCAGCAGCCAATCCGGAGTAAGGGAGACCCAGTACTTC. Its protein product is CASSQSGVRETQYF. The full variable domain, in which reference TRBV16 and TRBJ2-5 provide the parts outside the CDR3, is GEEVAQTPKHLVRGEGQKAKLYCAPIKGHSYVFWYQQVLKNEFKFLISFQNENVFDETGMPKERFSAKCLPNSPCSLEIQATKLEDSAVYFCASSQSGVRETQYFGPGTRLLVL.

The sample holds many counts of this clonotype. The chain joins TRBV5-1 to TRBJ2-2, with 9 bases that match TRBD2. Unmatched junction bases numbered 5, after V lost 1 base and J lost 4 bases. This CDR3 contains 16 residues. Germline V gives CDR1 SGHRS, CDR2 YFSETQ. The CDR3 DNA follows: TGCGCCAGCAGCTTGACCGCGGGAGGGCCCACCGGGGAGCTGTTTTTT. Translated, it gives CASSLTAGGPTGELFF.

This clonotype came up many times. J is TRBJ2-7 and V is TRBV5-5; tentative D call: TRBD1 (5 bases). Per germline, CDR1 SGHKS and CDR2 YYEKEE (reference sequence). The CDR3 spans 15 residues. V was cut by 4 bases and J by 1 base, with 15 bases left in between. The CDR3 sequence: CASSPTATGSYEQYV. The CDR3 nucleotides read TGTGCCAGCAGCCCGACGGCAACAGGTTCCTACGAGCAGTACGTC.

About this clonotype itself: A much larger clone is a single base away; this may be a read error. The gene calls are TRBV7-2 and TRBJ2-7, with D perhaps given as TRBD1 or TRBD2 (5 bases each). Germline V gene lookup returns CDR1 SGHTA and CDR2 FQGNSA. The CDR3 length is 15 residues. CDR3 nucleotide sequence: TGTGCCGGCAGCTTAGAGGGGCCCCCTTTTGACGAGCAGTACTTC. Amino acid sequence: CAGSLEGPPFDEQYF.

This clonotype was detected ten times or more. As DNA, the CDR3 is TGCAGCGTTGGCCACCTAGTTCACCACGAGCAGTACTTC. Translation: CSVGHLVHHEQYF. The genes are TRBV29-1 and TRBJ2-7, with no clear D. CDR3 length: 13 residues. Germline assignment: CDR1 SQVTM and CDR2 ANQGSEA. Deletions cut 4 bases from V and 5 bases from J, with 15 bases between.

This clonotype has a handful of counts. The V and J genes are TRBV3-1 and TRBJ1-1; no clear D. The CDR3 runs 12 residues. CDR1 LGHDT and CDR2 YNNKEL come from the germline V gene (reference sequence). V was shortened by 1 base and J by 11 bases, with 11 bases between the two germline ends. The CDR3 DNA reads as TGTGCCAGCAGCCAAGGATCCCTTGGGGCTTTCTTT. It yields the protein CASSQGSLGAFF.

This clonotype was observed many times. In DNA form, the CDR3 reads TGCAGTGCTAGCCCCGGGACAGGGGATGCCAATCAGCCCCAGCATTTT. Its translation: CSASPGTGDANQPQHF. The rearrangement uses TRBV20-1 and TRBJ1-5, with 10 nucleotides matching TRBD1. This CDR3 contains 16 residues. Trimming removed 3 bases from V and 3 bases from J; junction bases left unmatched: 8. Germline CDR1 DFQATT, CDR2 SNEGSKA (reference sequence).

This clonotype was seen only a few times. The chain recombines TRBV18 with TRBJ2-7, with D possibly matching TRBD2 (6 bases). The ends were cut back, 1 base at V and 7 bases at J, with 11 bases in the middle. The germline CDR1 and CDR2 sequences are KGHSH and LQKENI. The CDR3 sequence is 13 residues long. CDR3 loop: CASSPLREHEQYV. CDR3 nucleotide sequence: TGTGCCAGCTCACCACTACGGGAGCATGAGCAGTACGTC.